One sample yielded the 13 T cell receptor beta chains listed below, sequenced in a study of blood T cell repertoires in COVID-19. The assay was immunoSEQ multiplex PCR, and TCRdb's table has in-frame clones only and misses some. Here the sample spans 55,000 to 70,000 clones, about three quarters being singletons. Material: peripheral blood. Every receptor here comes from an elderly man with acute or convalescent COVID-19.

The table lists this clone with a few counts. The chain has TRBV6-6 and TRBJ2-1; the match to TRBD1 covers 10 bases. The J segment lost 2 bases and the V segment lost 5 bases, leaving 12 bases of the junction unmatched. Germline loops: CDR1 MNHNY, CDR2 SVGAGI (reference sequence). This CDR3 region has 18 residues. The CDR3 is CASSPLPRGTGAYNEQFF. The CDR3 DNA follows: TGTGCCAGCAGTCCTCTACCTCGGGGGACAGGGGCCTACAATGAGCAGTTCTTC.

This sequence joins TRBV2 and TRBJ2-5; 12 bases line up with TRBD2. Germline V gene lookup returns CDR1 SNHLY and CDR2 FYNNEI. Germline trimming cut 3 bases from V and 2 bases from J; bases unmatched to any gene: 13. The CDR3 totals 19 residues. This CDR3 is CASSDLNGLAGTHQETQYF. In nucleotides, the CDR3 is TGTGCCAGCAGTGATTTGAACGGACTAGCGGGGACACATCAAGAGACCCAGTACTTC.

This clone was counted a few times. This chain uses TRBV7-2 with TRBJ2-5, with 12 positions matching TRBD2. Looked up from germline, CDR1 is SGHTA and CDR2 is FQGNSA. V lost 5 bases and J lost 4; bases outside the gene matches: 2. The length of the CDR3 is 14 residues. CDR3 in DNA: TGTGCCAGCAGCCCGACTAGCGGGAGAGAGACCCAGTACTTC. The encoded protein is CASSPTSGRETQYF. The full variable domain, completed using reference TRBV7-2 and TRBJ2-5, is GAGVSQSPSNKVTEKGKDVELRCDPISGHTALYWYRQSLGQGLEFLIYFQGNSAPDKSGLPSDRFSAERTGGSVSTLTIQRTQQEDSAVYLCASSPTSGRETQYFGPGTRLLVL.

This rearrangement joins TRBV2 to TRBJ2-1; a weak D match, TRBD2 (6 bases). Germline assignment: CDR1 SNHLY and CDR2 FYNNEI. This CDR3 is built from 14 residues. Trimming took off 6 bases at V and 1 base at J, with 10 bases between the two ends. CDR3 DNA: TGTGCCAGCAGGATGGGGGGTTCCTACAATGAGCAGTTCTTC. This gives the protein CASRMGGSYNEQFF. Supplemented by reference TRBV2 and TRBJ2-1, the full variable domain reads EPEVTQTPSHQVTQMGQEVILRCVPISNHLYFYWYRQILGQKVEFLVSFYNNEISEKSEIFDDQFSVERPDGSNFTLKIRSTKLEDSAMYFCASRMGGSYNEQFFGPGTRLTVL.

The chain has TRBV19 and TRBJ2-1; TRBD2 is a possible D gene (5 bases). CDR1 LNHDA and CDR2 SQIVND come from the germline V gene (reference sequence). There are 11 residues in the CDR3. V lost 4 bases and J lost 10, with 8 bases in between. The CDR3 nucleotides are TGTGCCAGTAGTAGATCGGGGGAGCAGTTCTTC. Translated, it gives CASSRSGEQFF.

The chain is built from TRBV5-1 and TRBJ1-5; D may be TRBD1 (5 bases). Per the germline V gene, CDR1 is SGHRS and CDR2 is YFSETQ. The CDR3 contains 13 residues. The V and J ends lost 4 bases and 3 bases respectively, with 8 bases between them. The CDR3 protein is CASSGGLNQPQHF. DNA for the CDR3: TGCGCCAGCAGCGGGGGACTCAATCAGCCCCAGCATTTT.

The rearrangement links TRBV20-1 to TRBJ1-2; no definite D call. CDR3 length: 11 residues. CDR1 is DFQATT and CDR2 is SNEGSKA in the germline V gene (reference sequence). The CDR3 sequence is CRGGRNYGYTF. As DNA, the CDR3 is TGCAGGGGCGGGAGAAACTATGGCTACACCTTC.

The J gene is TRBJ1-6, the V gene TRBV6-6, with 9 bases lining up with TRBD1. The CDR3 extends over 17 amino acids. The V gene end was trimmed by 5 bases and the J gene end by 6 bases; junction bases not matched to a gene: 11. The germline V gene has CDR1 MNHNY and CDR2 SVGAGI (reference sequence). The CDR3 coding sequence is TGTGCCAGCAGTCCCCACCCGGGACAGGGACGTAATTCACCCCTCCACTTT. Its protein is CASSPHPGQGRNSPLHF.

The gene calls are TRBV14 and TRBJ1-1; TRBD1 is a possible D gene (5 bases). Germline-derived CDR1 and CDR2 are SGHDN and FVKESK. The V end was cut by 2 bases, the J end by 5 bases, with 15 bases between. The CDR3 spans 15 residues. The DNA of the CDR3 is TGTGCCAGCAGCCAAAACGGGGGTCTTTTGACTGAAGCTTTCTTT. Its protein is CASSQNGGLLTEAFF.

V usage is TRBV5-6 and J usage is TRBJ2-2; D is unresolved. Trimming stripped 4 bases from V and 5 bases from J, with 15 bases between. The CDR3 is made up of 15 amino acids. Germline V CDR1 and CDR2: SGHDT, YYEEEE. The CDR3 region has the DNA TGTGCCAGCAGCGCTAGGAGATCTCTAACCGGGGAGCTGTTTTTT. Protein product: CASSARRSLTGELFF.

The chain links TRBV7-8 to TRBJ2-7; 8 nucleotides agree with TRBD1. The germline V gene encodes CDR1 SGHVS and CDR2 FQNEAQ. This CDR3 is 16 amino acids long. The J segment lost 1 base and the V segment lost 4 bases, leaving 9 bases of the junction unmatched. The chain's CDR3 is CASSWQGAINSYEQYF. The CDR3 DNA reads as TGTGCCAGCAGCTGGCAGGGGGCGATTAATTCCTACGAGCAGTACTTC.

This chain joins TRBV2 and TRBJ2-3; the match to TRBD1 covers 8 bases. The CDR3 is 15 amino acids. The V gene's germline CDR1 is SNHLY and CDR2 FYNNEI. Trimming cost V 6 bases and J 2 bases; bases outside gene matches: 7. The CDR3 DNA is TGTGCCAGCAGGACAGGGGACGCGGACACAGATACGCAGTATTTT. This translates into CASRTGDADTDTQYF.

J is TRBJ2-7 and V is TRBV6-5, with TRBD2 as a possible D gene (6 bases). Germline V gene data show CDR1 as MNHEY and CDR2 as SVGAGI. CDR3 length equals 15 residues. V lost 6 bases and J lost 4, with 19 bases in between. CDR3 amino acids: CASRGLEGVDYEQYF. CDR3 in DNA: TGTGCCAGCAGAGGATTGGAGGGAGTAGATTACGAGCAGTACTTC.